A single sample gave rise to the 29 T cell receptor beta chains below, sequenced in a study of shared clonotypes between healthy human individuals. Assay used: immunoSEQ multiplex PCR; TCRdb lists only in-frame clones, some missing. The sample has roughly 1.4 million clones, 97% to 99% seen once. Input material: naive CD4+ T cells sorted from blood. Subset in this sample: CD45RA+ positively selected. These receptor sequences come from a man aged 25 to 40 in good health.

V gene TRBV28 combines with J gene TRBJ2-2; tentative D call: TRBD2 (5 bases). This CDR3 has 15 residues. V was cut by 4 bases and J by 0 bases, with 9 bases left in between. The germline V gene encodes CDR1 MDHEN and CDR2 SYDVKM. CDR3 sequence reads: CASSYPGTNTGELFF. CDR3 in DNA: TGTGCCAGCAGTTATCCGGGGACGAACACCGGGGAGCTGTTTTTT.

The chain recombines TRBV1 with TRBJ2-7; the table's D call, TRBD1, has no DNA check behind it. TRBV1 counts as a pseudogene. The CDR3 extends over 14 amino acids. The CDR3 DNA follows: TGCACCAGCAGCCACGGGACAGGGAGGAACGAGCAGTACTTC. This encodes CTSSHGTGRNEQYF.

The rearrangement joins TRBV29-1 to TRBJ2-3; 8 bases fit TRBD1. The CDR3 totals 13 residues. V was pared by 7 bases and J by 6 bases, with 9 bases of the junction left unmatched. Germline assignment: CDR1 SQVTM and CDR2 ANQGSEA. The CDR3 bases are TGCAGCGCTGGGGACAGGCAAGGCGATACGCAGTATTTT. Its protein product is CSAGDRQGDTQYF.

This clone has just one count. Other nucleotide sequences from this sample produce the same CDR3. This sequence joins TRBV7-2 and TRBJ2-1, with 10 bases aligning to TRBD1. In germline, CDR1 is SGHTA, CDR2 FQGNSA. With 3 bases clipped from V and 1 base from J, the junction kept 0 bases outside the gene matches. The CDR3 consists of 15 residues. The CDR3 here is CASSLGQGSYNEQFF. The CDR3 DNA reads as TGTGCCAGCAGCTTGGGACAGGGGTCCTACAATGAGCAGTTCTTC.

The rearrangement joins TRBV9 to TRBJ2-2; D gene uncertain. This CDR3 is built from 14 residues. CDR1 is SGDLS, CDR2 YYNGEE, per germline. V was shortened by 0 bases and J by 6 bases, with 9 bases between the two germline ends. The CDR3 DNA follows: TGTGCCAGCAGCGTAGTCGGCTTCCCCGGGGAGCTGTTTTTT. As protein: CASSVVGFPGELFF.

The genes are TRBV7-6 and TRBJ2-5; 12 nucleotides agree with TRBD2. The CDR3 totals 15 residues. Germline CDR1 and CDR2: SGHVS and FNYEAQ. The trim removed 8 bases at V and 5 bases at J, leaving 9 bases unmatched. The CDR3 loop is CASGPLAGGSETQYF. As DNA, the CDR3 is TGTGCCAGCGGGCCACTAGCGGGAGGTTCTGAGACCCAGTACTTC.

V is TRBV4-3 and J is TRBJ2-2, with a weak D call TRBD2 (6 bases). There are 16 residues in the CDR3. V lost 3 bases to trimming and J lost 2 bases, with 13 bases between them. Germline-derived CDR1 and CDR2 are LGHNA and YSLEER. CDR3 DNA sequence: TGCGCCAGCAGCCAGGGGGGACGGCCCAACACCGGGGAGCTGTTTTTT. Translating gives CASSQGGRPNTGELFF.

The chain combines TRBV10-1 with TRBJ2-1, with 13 bases identical to TRBD2. This CDR3 spans 15 amino acids. Trimming removed 8 bases from V and 7 bases from J; junction bases left unmatched: 8. The germline V gene has CDR1 WNHNN and CDR2 SYGVQD (reference sequence). CDR3 DNA: TGCGCCAGCGTTAACGGGACTAGCGGGATAAATGAGCAGTTCTTC. Amino acids: CASVNGTSGINEQFF.

The V and J genes are TRBV5-6 and TRBJ1-1; tentative D call: TRBD1 (5 bases). This CDR3 comprises 14 residues. Germline V gives CDR1 SGHDT, CDR2 YYEEEE. Trimming shortened V by 1 base and J by 5 bases, and 12 bases separated the two germline ends. CDR3 nucleotide sequence: TGTGCCAGCAGCTTGCGCGAGGGACGGACTGAAGCTTTCTTT. It yields the protein CASSLREGRTEAFF.

V is TRBV28 and J is TRBJ1-5; TRBD1 aligns across 9 bases. Germline-derived CDR1 and CDR2 are MDHEN and SYDVKM. The CDR3 totals 16 residues. J was trimmed by 1 base and V by 5 bases; bases with no gene match: 6. The CDR3 sequence: CASSPAGQGSNQPQHF. In nucleotides, the CDR3 is TGTGCCAGCAGTCCCGCGGGACAGGGAAGCAATCAGCCCCAGCATTTT.

The chain joins TRBV2 to TRBJ1-2, with TRBD1 identical over 12 bases. V gave up 3 bases and J gave up 6 bases; unmatched junction bases: 2. Germline CDR1 and CDR2: SNHLY and FYNNEI. The CDR3 is 14 residues long. Written as DNA, the CDR3 is TGTGCCAGCAGTGAGGGACAGGGGGCGGATGGCTACACCTTC. Protein product: CASSEGQGADGYTF.

The chain has TRBV5-4 and TRBJ2-7, with TRBD2 matching over 9 bases. Germline V gene lookup returns CDR1 SGHNT and CDR2 YYREEE (reference sequence). V trimming: 0 bases; J trimming: 6 bases; junction bases outside the gene matches: 13. This CDR3 spans 17 amino acids. The CDR3 coding sequence is TGTGCCAGCAGCTTGGGGTCGGCTGGCGGGAGGGCTGCCGAGCAGTACTTC. This codes for CASSLGSAGGRAAEQYF.

The chain couples TRBV2 to TRBJ2-7, with 8 positions matching TRBD2. Germline assignment: CDR1 SNHLY and CDR2 FYNNEI. J gave up 3 bases and V 6 bases, and 1 base lay outside the gene matches. The CDR3 consists of 12 residues. DNA for the CDR3: TGTGCCAGCAGGAGCGGGAGCTACGAGCAGTACTTC. Translating gives CASRSGSYEQYF. Together with reference TRBV2 and TRBJ2-7, the CDR3 gives the full variable domain: EPEVTQTPSHQVTQMGQEVILRCVPISNHLYFYWYRQILGQKVEFLVSFYNNEISEKSEIFDDQFSVERPDGSNFTLKIRSTKLEDSAMYFCASRSGSYEQYFGPGTRLTVT.

The J gene is TRBJ2-7, the V gene TRBV29-1; 7 bases fit TRBD2. Losses at the gene ends were 1 base for V and 2 bases for J; bases not matched to a gene: 8. The CDR3 extends over 15 amino acids. The germline V gene has CDR1 SQVTM and CDR2 ANQGSEA. CDR3 nucleotide sequence: TGCAGCGTTGAAGGGGAGGGAGGGCCCACCTACGAGCAGTACTTC. Its protein is CSVEGEGGPTYEQYF.

The gene calls are TRBV7-6 and TRBJ1-3; D not certain. Per germline, CDR1 SGHVS and CDR2 FNYEAQ. CDR3 length: 14 amino acids. V shed 2 bases and J shed 0 bases, with 5 bases lying between them. CDR3 coding DNA: TGTGCCAGCAGCTTATCCGGCTCTGGAAACACCATATATTTT. Protein: CASSLSGSGNTIYF. Drawing the rest from reference TRBV7-6 and TRBJ1-3, the complete variable domain is GAGVSQSPRYKVTKRGQDVALRCDPISGHVSLYWYRQALGQGPEFLTYFNYEAQQDKSGLPNDRFSAERPEGSISTLTIQRTEQRDSAMYRCASSLSGSGNTIYFGEGSWLTVV.

In its sample, this clone was seen once. Other DNA sequences in the same sample also yield this CDR3. The rearrangement links TRBV7-9 to TRBJ1-1; D not certain. Trimming cost V 5 bases and J 5 bases, with 12 bases left between them. The CDR3 is made up of 13 amino acids. Germline V gene lookup returns CDR1 SEHNR and CDR2 FQNEAQ (reference sequence). The CDR3 sequence: CASSREGGTEAFF. In DNA, the CDR3 is TGTGCCAGCAGCCGAGAGGGTGGTACTGAAGCTTTCTTT.

This chain uses TRBV2 with TRBJ1-5; D is undetermined. V was cut by 4 bases and J by 3 bases, with 13 bases left in between. The germline CDR1 and CDR2 sequences are SNHLY and FYNNEI. The CDR3 has 15 residues. CDR3 residues: CASSGGSSDNQPQHF. In DNA, the CDR3 is TGTGCCAGCAGTGGCGGGAGTTCAGACAATCAGCCCCAGCATTTT.

This clone was recorded once. The chain couples TRBV15 to TRBJ2-1; D ambiguous. Germline values: CDR1 LNHNV, CDR2 YYDKDF (reference sequence). The V end was cut by 1 base, the J end by 10 bases, with 8 bases between. CDR3 length: 12 amino acids. The CDR3 nucleotides read TGTGCCACCAGCAGAGGCCCTTTAGAGCAGTTCTTC. Protein sequence: CATSRGPLEQFF.

The chain links TRBV28 to TRBJ2-7; D possibly matches TRBD1 or TRBD2 (5 bases each). The CDR3 is 13 residues long. Germline loops: CDR1 MDHEN, CDR2 SYDVKM. V was shortened by 6 bases and J by 6 bases, with 15 bases between the two germline ends. The CDR3 region is CASSLLGVGEQYF. As DNA, the CDR3 is TGTGCCAGCAGCTTGCTGGGGGTTGGCGAGCAGTACTTC.

Details on this clone: Other DNA variants within this sample encode the same CDR3. This chain links TRBV9 with TRBJ2-5; no reliable D call. CDR1 SGDLS and CDR2 YYNGEE come from the germline V gene. V was trimmed by 0 bases and J by 5 bases, leaving 8 bases between them. CDR3 length: 13 residues. This CDR3 reads CASSVEVGETQYF. For the CDR3, the DNA is TGTGCCAGCAGCGTAGAGGTGGGCGAGACCCAGTACTTC.

The chain links TRBV9 to TRBJ2-7; maybe TRBD1 (6 bases). The CDR3 has 16 residues. In germline, CDR1 is SGDLS, CDR2 YYNGEE. V lost 4 bases and J 2 bases, leaving 19 bases between the germline ends. In nucleotides, the CDR3 is TGTGCCAGCAGCCCCGCAACAGGGTCCACCACCTACGAGCAGTACTTC. Protein: CASSPATGSTTYEQYF.

The rearrangement links TRBV28 to TRBJ2-7, with D tentatively TRBD1 (6 bases). The CDR3 is 16 amino acids. The germline V and J ends were trimmed by 7 bases and 3 bases, with 22 bases remaining between them. Germline CDR1 is MDHEN and CDR2 is SYDVKM. The CDR3 loop is CASKKTIRDTNYEQYF. CDR3 in DNA: TGTGCCAGCAAAAAGACGATCCGGGACACGAACTACGAGCAGTACTTC.

The chain couples TRBV28 to TRBJ2-2, with 9 bases aligning to TRBD2. Germline CDR1 MDHEN, CDR2 SYDVKM. The V segment lost 5 bases and the J segment 3 bases; nucleotides outside the gene matches: 4. The CDR3 totals 15 residues. DNA for the CDR3: TGTGCCAGCAGTCAGACTAGCGGTTACACCGGGGAGCTGTTTTTT. It yields the protein CASSQTSGYTGELFF.

The J gene is TRBJ1-2, the V gene TRBV6-1; tentative D call: TRBD1 (5 bases). V lost 2 bases, J lost 1 base, and 29 bases lay in between. Germline V gene data show CDR1 as MNHNS and CDR2 as SASEGT. CDR3 length: 21 residues. The CDR3 here is CASSEIWSFEGAMVLNYGYTF. The CDR3 coding sequence is TGTGCCAGCAGTGAAATATGGAGCTTTGAAGGGGCCATGGTTCTTAACTATGGCTACACCTTC.

The CDR3 loop reads CASSLTQTSGRGNTGELFF. The CDR3 DNA follows: TGTGCCAGCAGCTTGACACAGACTAGCGGGAGGGGAAACACCGGGGAGCTGTTTTTT. The chain couples TRBV5-6 to TRBJ2-2; TRBD2 agrees at 14 bases. The CDR3 is made up of 19 amino acids. The V gene's germline CDR1 is SGHDT and CDR2 YYEEEE. The J segment lost 2 bases and the V segment lost 1 base, leaving 7 bases of the junction unmatched.

The chain links TRBV7-2 to TRBJ2-5, with 9 positions matching TRBD2. The CDR3 has 14 amino acids. With V trimmed by 5 bases and J by 1 base, 2 bases remained unmatched. CDR1 SGHTA and CDR2 FQGNSA come from the germline V gene. Here the CDR3 reads CASSRSGSQETQYF. CDR3 in DNA: TGTGCCAGCAGCCGTAGCGGGAGCCAAGAGACCCAGTACTTC.

The CDR3 coding sequence is TGTGCCAGCAGCCCCAGGTTTGGAGAGGGGGCGCGTCGCACTGAAGCTTTCTTT. Its protein product is CASSPRFGEGARRTEAFF. The chain links TRBV9 to TRBJ1-1, with 7 bases that match TRBD1. Per germline, CDR1 SGDLS and CDR2 YYNGEE. V lost 4 bases and J lost 4; bases outside the gene matches: 19. The CDR3 length is 18 residues.

This clone has a single count. The sample carries other DNA sequences with the same CDR3. The chain recombines TRBV5-1 with TRBJ1-2, with 8 bases lining up with TRBD1. The CDR3 totals 14 residues. V was pared by 1 base and J by 3 bases, with 2 bases of the junction left unmatched. Germline assignment: CDR1 SGHRS and CDR2 YFSETQ. CDR3: CASSLQGADYGYTF. The CDR3 bases are TGCGCCAGCAGCTTGCAGGGGGCGGACTATGGCTACACCTTC.

This sequence joins TRBV9 and TRBJ2-5; 7 nucleotides line up with TRBD2. There are 15 residues in the CDR3. Germline V lookup: CDR1 SGDLS, CDR2 YYNGEE. V was clipped by 3 bases and J by 0 bases; unmatched bases: 5. CDR3 DNA sequence: TGTGCCAGCAGCGGAGTCGGGGGGTACCAAGAGACCCAGTACTTC. Protein product: CASSGVGGYQETQYF.